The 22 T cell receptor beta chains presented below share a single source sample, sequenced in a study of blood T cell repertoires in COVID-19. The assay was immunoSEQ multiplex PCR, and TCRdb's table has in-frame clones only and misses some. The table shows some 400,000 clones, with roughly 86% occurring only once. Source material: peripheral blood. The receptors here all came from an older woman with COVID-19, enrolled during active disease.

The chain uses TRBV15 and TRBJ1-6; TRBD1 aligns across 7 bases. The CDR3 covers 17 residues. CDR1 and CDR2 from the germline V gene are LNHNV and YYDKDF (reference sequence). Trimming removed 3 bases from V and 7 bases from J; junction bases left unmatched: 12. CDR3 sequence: CATSRGISGGGNSPLHF. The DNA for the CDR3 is TGTGCCACCAGCAGGGGGATCTCAGGGGGTGGGAATTCACCCCTCCACTTT. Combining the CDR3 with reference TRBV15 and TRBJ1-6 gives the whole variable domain DAMVIQNPRYQVTQFGKPVTLSCSQTLNHNVMYWYQQKSSQAPKLLFHYYDKDFNNEADTPDNFQSRRPNTSFCFLDIRSPGLGDTAMYLCATSRGISGGGNSPLHFGNGTRLTVT.

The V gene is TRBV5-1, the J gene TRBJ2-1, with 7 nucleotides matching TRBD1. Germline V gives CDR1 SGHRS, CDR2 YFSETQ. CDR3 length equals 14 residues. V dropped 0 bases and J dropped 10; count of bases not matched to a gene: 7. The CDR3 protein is CASSLEGQSREQFF. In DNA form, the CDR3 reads TGCGCCAGCAGCTTGGAGGGACAGTCGAGAGAGCAGTTCTTC.

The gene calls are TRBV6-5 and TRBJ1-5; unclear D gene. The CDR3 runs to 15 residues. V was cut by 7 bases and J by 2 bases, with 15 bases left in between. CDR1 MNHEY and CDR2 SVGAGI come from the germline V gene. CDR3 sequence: CASTFIDPGNQPQHF. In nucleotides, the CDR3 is TGTGCCAGCACTTTCATCGATCCGGGCAATCAGCCCCAGCATTTT.

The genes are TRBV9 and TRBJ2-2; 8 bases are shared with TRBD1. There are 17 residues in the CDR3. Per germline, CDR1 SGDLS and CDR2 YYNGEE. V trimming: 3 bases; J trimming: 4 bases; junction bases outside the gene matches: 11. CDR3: CASSGPAGQAPTGELFF. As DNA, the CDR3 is TGTGCCAGCAGCGGACCTGCGGGACAGGCTCCCACCGGGGAGCTGTTTTTT.

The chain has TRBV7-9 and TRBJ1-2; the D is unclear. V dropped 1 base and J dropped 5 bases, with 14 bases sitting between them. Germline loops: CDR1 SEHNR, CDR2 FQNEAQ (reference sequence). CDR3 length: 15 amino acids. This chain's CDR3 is CASSLDEVRGYGYTF. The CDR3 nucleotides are TGTGCCAGCAGCTTAGACGAAGTTAGAGGGTATGGCTACACCTTC.

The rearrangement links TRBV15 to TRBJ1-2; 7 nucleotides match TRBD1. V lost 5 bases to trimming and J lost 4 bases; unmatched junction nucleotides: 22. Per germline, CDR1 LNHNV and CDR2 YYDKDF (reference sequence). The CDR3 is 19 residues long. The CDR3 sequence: CATSSQGGQLKPYGYGYTF. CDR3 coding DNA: TGTGCCACCAGCTCTCAGGGGGGACAGTTGAAACCTTACGGCTATGGCTACACCTTC.

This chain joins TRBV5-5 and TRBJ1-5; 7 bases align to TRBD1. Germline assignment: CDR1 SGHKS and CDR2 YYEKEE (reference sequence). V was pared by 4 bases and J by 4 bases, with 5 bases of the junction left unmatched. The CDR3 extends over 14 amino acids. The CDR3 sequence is CASSRQGGNQPQHF. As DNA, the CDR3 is TGTGCCAGCAGCCGACAGGGAGGTAATCAGCCCCAGCATTTT.

The CDR3 loop is CASSLVGEPLYEQYF. The DNA for the CDR3 is TGTGCCAGCAGCTTGGTAGGGGAACCCCTCTACGAGCAGTACTTC. V is TRBV5-5 and J is TRBJ2-7, with D tentatively TRBD1 (5 bases). The CDR3 runs 15 residues. The V gene's germline CDR1 is SGHKS and CDR2 YYEKEE (reference sequence). Trimming took 0 bases from V and 3 from J, leaving 13 bases between them.

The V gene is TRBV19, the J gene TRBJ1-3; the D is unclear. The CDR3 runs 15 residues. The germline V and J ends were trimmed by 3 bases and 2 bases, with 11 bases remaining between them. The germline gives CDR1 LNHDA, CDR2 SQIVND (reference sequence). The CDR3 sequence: CASSMAGSPGNTIYF. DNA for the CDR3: TGTGCCAGTAGTATGGCAGGCAGCCCTGGAAACACCATATATTTT.

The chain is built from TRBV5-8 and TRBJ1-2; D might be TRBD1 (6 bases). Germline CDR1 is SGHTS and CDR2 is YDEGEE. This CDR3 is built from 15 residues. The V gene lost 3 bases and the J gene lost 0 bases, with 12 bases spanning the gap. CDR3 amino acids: CASSSDRPTNYGYTF. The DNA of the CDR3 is TGTGCCAGCAGCTCGGACAGACCTACTAACTATGGCTACACCTTC.

The CDR3 DNA sequence: TGCAGTGCTAGTCTAGCGGGGGGTTACAATGAGCAGTTCTTC. Its protein product is CSASLAGGYNEQFF. The chain is built from TRBV20-1 and TRBJ2-1, with 11 bases identical to TRBD2. V shed 3 bases and J 4 bases; nucleotides not matched to a gene: 2. The CDR3 sequence is 14 residues long. The germline CDR1 and CDR2 sequences are DFQATT and SNEGSKA (reference sequence).

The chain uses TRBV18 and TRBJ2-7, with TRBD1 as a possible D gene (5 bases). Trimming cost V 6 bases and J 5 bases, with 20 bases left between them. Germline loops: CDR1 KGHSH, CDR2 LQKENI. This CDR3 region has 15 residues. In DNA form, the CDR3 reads TGTGCCAGCTCCCCATACGACAGCGTCCAGCACGAGCAGTACTTC. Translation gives CASSPYDSVQHEQYF.

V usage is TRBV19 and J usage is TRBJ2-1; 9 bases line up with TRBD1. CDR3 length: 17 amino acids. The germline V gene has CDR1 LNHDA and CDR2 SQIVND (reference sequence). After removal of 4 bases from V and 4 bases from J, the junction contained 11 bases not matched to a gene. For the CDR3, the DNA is TGTGCCAGTAGTACCCGAGGGACAGGGACTGTGTACAATGAGCAGTTCTTC. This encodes CASSTRGTGTVYNEQFF.

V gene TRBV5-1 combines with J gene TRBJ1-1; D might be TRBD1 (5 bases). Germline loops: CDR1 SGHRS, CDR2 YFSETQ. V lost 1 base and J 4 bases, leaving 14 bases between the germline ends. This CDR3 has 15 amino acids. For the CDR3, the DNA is TGCGCCAGCAGCTTGCGGGGGGATAGAGGCACTGAAGCTTTCTTT. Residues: CASSLRGDRGTEAFF.

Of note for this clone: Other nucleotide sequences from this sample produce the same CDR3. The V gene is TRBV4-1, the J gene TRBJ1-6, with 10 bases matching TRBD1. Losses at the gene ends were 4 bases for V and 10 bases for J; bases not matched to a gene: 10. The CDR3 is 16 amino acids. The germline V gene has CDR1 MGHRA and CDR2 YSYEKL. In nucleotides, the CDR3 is TGCGCCAGCAGCCCACGTAGCGGACAGGGGGGCTCACCCCTCCACTTT. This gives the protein CASSPRSGQGGSPLHF.

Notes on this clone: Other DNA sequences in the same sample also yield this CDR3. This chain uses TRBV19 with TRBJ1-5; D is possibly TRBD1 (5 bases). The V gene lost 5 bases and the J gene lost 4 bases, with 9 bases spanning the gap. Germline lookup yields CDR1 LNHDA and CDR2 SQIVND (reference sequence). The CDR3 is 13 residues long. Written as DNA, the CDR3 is TGTGCCAGTAGTCGGCAGGGAAATCAGCCCCAGCATTTT. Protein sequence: CASSRQGNQPQHF.

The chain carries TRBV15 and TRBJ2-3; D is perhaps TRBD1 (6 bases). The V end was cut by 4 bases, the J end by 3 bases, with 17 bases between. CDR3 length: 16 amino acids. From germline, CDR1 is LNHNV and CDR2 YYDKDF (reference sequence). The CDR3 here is CATSKDSLWATDTQYF. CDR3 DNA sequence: TGTGCCACCAGCAAGGACAGTCTCTGGGCAACAGATACGCAGTATTTT.

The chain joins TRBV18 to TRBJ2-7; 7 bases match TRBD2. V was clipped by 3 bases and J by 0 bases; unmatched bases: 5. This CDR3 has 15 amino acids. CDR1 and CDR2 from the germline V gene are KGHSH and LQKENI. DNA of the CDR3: TGTGCCAGCTCACCCACTAGCGTCCCCTCCTACGAGCAGTACTTC. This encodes CASSPTSVPSYEQYF.

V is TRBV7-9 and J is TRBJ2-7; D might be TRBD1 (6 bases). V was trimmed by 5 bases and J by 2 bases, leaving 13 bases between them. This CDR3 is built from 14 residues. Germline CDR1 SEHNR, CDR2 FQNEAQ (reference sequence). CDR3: CASSREGGAYEQYF. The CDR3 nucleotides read TGTGCCAGCAGCCGGGAAGGGGGTGCCTACGAGCAGTACTTC.

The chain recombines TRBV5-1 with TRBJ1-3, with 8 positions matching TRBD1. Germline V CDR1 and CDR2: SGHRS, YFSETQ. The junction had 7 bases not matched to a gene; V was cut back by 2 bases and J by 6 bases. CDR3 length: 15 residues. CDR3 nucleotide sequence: TGCGCCAGCAGCTTTGGGACAGGATACGAAAACACCATATATTTT. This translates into CASSFGTGYENTIYF.

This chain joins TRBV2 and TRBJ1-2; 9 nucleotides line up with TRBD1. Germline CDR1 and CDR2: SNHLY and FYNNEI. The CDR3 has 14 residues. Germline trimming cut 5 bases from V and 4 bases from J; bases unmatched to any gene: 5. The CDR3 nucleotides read TGTGCCAGCAGTTTTCAGGACAGGGGCTATGGCTACACCTTC. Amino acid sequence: CASSFQDRGYGYTF.

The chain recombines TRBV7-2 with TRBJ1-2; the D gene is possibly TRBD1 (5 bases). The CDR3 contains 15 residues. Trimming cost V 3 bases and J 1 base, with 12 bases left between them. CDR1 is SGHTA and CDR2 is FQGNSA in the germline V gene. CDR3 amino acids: CASSLIPGVNYGYTF. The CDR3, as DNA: TGTGCCAGCAGCTTGATCCCGGGGGTTAACTATGGCTACACCTTC.